These 11 T cell receptor beta chains originate from one sample sequenced in a study of shared clonotypes between healthy human individuals. Positive CCR7 selection of CD45RO-negative cells yielded the naive CD8 cells, and terminally differentiated effector memory CD45RA+ cells were excluded. Here immunoSEQ multiplex PCR was the method, and the copy in TCRdb shows in-frame clones only, minus some. The sample lists millions of clones, about 93% occurring once. The specimen sequenced was naive CD8+ T cells from PBMCs. All receptors derive from a man between 18 and 35 years old in good health. Some clones in this sample may be carry-over from other donors' samples.

This rearrangement joins TRBV19 to TRBJ2-7, with 10 bases identical to TRBD1. The length of the CDR3 is 13 residues. Germline V gene data show CDR1 as LNHDA and CDR2 as SQIVND (reference sequence). Trimming removed 4 bases from V and 4 bases from J; junction bases left unmatched: 1. The CDR3 reads CASSRDRGYEQYF. The CDR3 nucleotides are TGTGCCAGTAGTAGGGACAGGGGTTACGAGCAGTACTTC.

This chain uses TRBV14 with TRBJ2-3; D could derive from TRBD1 or TRBD2 (5 bases each). The CDR3 is made up of 14 amino acids. The V gene lost 3 bases and the J gene lost 10 bases, with 17 bases spanning the gap. Germline V gene sequence: CDR1 SGHDN, CDR2 FVKESK. The CDR3 loop is CASSQDITSFAQYF. The DNA for the CDR3 is TGTGCCAGCAGCCAGGACATCACTAGTTTCGCGCAGTATTTT.

The chain has TRBV11-2 and TRBJ2-1; D may be TRBD2 (6 bases). V was clipped by 5 bases and J by 12 bases, with 20 bases between them. The CDR3 length is 14 residues. Germline lookup yields CDR1 SGHAT and CDR2 FQNNGV. The CDR3 loop reads CASSQALGGLGQFF. The CDR3 DNA is TGTGCCAGCAGCCAGGCCTTGGGGGGACTTGGGCAGTTCTTC.

CDR3: CAWQILGQGPYEQYF. As DNA, the CDR3 is TGTGCCTGGCAAATCCTGGGACAGGGGCCATACGAGCAGTACTTC. This chain links TRBV30 with TRBJ2-7, with 10 nucleotides matching TRBD1. Germline loops: CDR1 GTSNPN, CDR2 SVGIG (reference sequence). V was clipped by 5 bases and J by 4 bases; unmatched bases: 11. CDR3 length: 15 residues.

The rearrangement uses TRBV6-4 and TRBJ2-5, with D possibly matching TRBD2 (6 bases). Germline V gives CDR1 MRHNA, CDR2 SNTAGT. Trimming pared 8 bases from V and 10 bases from J, leaving 17 bases between. The CDR3 contains 12 residues. The DNA of the CDR3 is TGTGCCAGCCTCCCCGGACTAAAAGACCAGTACTTC. Translated: CASLPGLKDQYF.

The chain combines TRBV9 with TRBJ2-7; D assignment may be TRBD1 or TRBD2 (6 bases each). The germline V gene has CDR1 SGDLS and CDR2 YYNGEE. V lost 0 bases, J lost 4 bases, and 14 bases lay in between. The CDR3 consists of 15 residues. CDR3 nucleotides: TGTGCCAGCAGCGTAGACACAGGGCGGGAATACGAGCAGTACTTC. As protein: CASSVDTGREYEQYF.

This clone was seen just once. This chain uses TRBV18 with TRBJ2-1; the match to TRBD2 covers 8 bases. CDR3 length: 13 amino acids. Germline V gene sequence: CDR1 KGHSH, CDR2 LQKENI. Unmatched junction bases numbered 6, after V lost 2 bases and J lost 12 bases. The DNA for the CDR3 is TGTGCCAGCTCACCATTTAAACGGGAGGGGCAGTTCTTC. It specifies CASSPFKREGQFF.

V usage is TRBV4-1 and J usage is TRBJ2-7, with a weak D call TRBD2 (6 bases). Germline V gene lookup returns CDR1 MGHRA and CDR2 YSYEKL. CDR3 size: 15 residues. Between the trimmed V and J ends, which lost 7 bases and 0 bases, there was a span of 16 bases. CDR3 nucleotide sequence: TGCGCCAGCACCCGTGGGGACTTCAGCTCCTACGAGCAGTACTTC. This translates into CASTRGDFSSYEQYF.

The V call is TRBV6-6, the J call TRBJ1-1; TRBD1 agrees at 8 bases. Germline V lookup: CDR1 MNHNY, CDR2 SVGAGI (reference sequence). Unmatched junction bases numbered 3, after V lost 10 bases and J lost 5 bases. CDR3 length equals 11 residues. This chain's CDR3 is CATRTGTEAFF. DNA of the CDR3: TGTGCCACCAGGACAGGGACTGAAGCTTTCTTT.

The V gene is TRBV27, the J gene TRBJ2-1; D gene unclear. The CDR3 has 16 residues. Between the trimmed V and J ends, which lost 4 bases and 4 bases, there was a span of 17 bases. Germline lookup yields CDR1 MNHEY and CDR2 SMNVEV (reference sequence). CDR3 protein: CASSYGAPPLYNEQFF. CDR3 in DNA: TGTGCCAGCAGTTACGGCGCCCCCCCACTTTACAATGAGCAGTTCTTC.

In regard to this clone: At the DNA level, this CDR3 is encoded by other sequences in the same sample as well. The J gene is TRBJ2-2, the V gene TRBV7-9; possible D gene TRBD2, 5 bases. Germline V gene lookup returns CDR1 SEHNR and CDR2 FQNEAQ (reference sequence). The V gene lost 5 bases and the J gene lost 5 bases, with 9 bases spanning the gap. The CDR3 has 13 residues. Written as DNA, the CDR3 is TGTGCCAGCAGCCCAAGGGAGACCGGGGAGCTGTTTTTT. Translation gives CASSPRETGELFF.